These 6 T cell receptor beta chains originate from one sample sequenced in a study of Tregs in tolerant kidney transplant recipients. TCRdb's table, derived via immunoSEQ multiplex PCR, lists solely in-frame clones and lacks some. This table has roughly 250,000 clones, around 81% appearing once. Sequencing input: CD4+ T cells from blood. The receptors stem from a human donor in good health.

The genes are TRBV14 and TRBJ2-7; D possibly matches TRBD1 or TRBD2 (5 bases each). The CDR3 is 14 residues long. V dropped 1 base and J dropped 7 bases, with 14 bases sitting between them. Germline V lookup: CDR1 SGHDN, CDR2 FVKESK. This chain's CDR3 is CASSQVERYREQYF. CDR3 nucleotides: TGTGCCAGCAGCCAAGTGGAGCGGTACAGGGAGCAGTACTTC. The complete variable domain, with remaining parts taken from reference TRBV14 and TRBJ2-7, reads EAGVTQFPSHSVIEKGQTVTLRCDPISGHDNLYWYRRVMGKEIKFLLHFVKESKQDESGMPNNRFLAERTGGTYSTLKVQPAELEDSGVYFCASSQVERYREQYFGPGTRLTVT.

The V call is TRBV18, the J call TRBJ2-7; maybe TRBD2 (6 bases). Germline assignment: CDR1 KGHSH and CDR2 LQKENI. V was trimmed by 4 bases and J by 7 bases, leaving 20 bases between them. The CDR3 totals 15 residues. This CDR3 is CASSQLAPERYEQYF. DNA of the CDR3: TGTGCCAGCTCACAACTAGCCCCGGAGCGATATGAGCAGTACTTC.

The V gene is TRBV7-9, the J gene TRBJ2-1, with D possibly being TRBD2 (6 bases). The CDR3 runs 15 residues. Germline V CDR1 and CDR2: SEHNR, FQNEAQ (reference sequence). The V end was cut by 5 bases, the J end by 2 bases, with 13 bases between. CDR3 amino acids: CASSLPGLTYNEQFF. The DNA of the CDR3 is TGTGCCAGCAGCCTCCCAGGACTAACCTACAATGAGCAGTTCTTC.

This clone was counted only a few times. The rearrangement links TRBV6-5 to TRBJ2-5; TRBD1 might be the D (6 bases). The germline V and J ends were trimmed by 5 bases and 5 bases, with 15 bases remaining between them. In germline, CDR1 is MNHEY, CDR2 SVGAGI. This CDR3 has 14 residues. The CDR3 sequence is CASSAGQRHETQYF. DNA for the CDR3: TGTGCCAGCAGTGCCGGACAGCGCCACGAGACCCAGTACTTC.

The chain carries TRBV19 and TRBJ2-2; D is unresolved. Germline V CDR1 and CDR2: LNHDA, SQIVND (reference sequence). V was pared by 4 bases and J by 2 bases, with 11 bases between. The CDR3 consists of 15 residues. The CDR3 loop is CASSTRPGNTGELFF. As DNA, the CDR3 is TGTGCCAGTAGTACCCGACCCGGTAACACCGGGGAGCTGTTTTTT.

CDR3 DNA: TGTGCCAGTAGTATAGGACCGGGATCAAATCAGCCCCAGCATTTT. Residues: CASSIGPGSNQPQHF. The chain couples TRBV19 to TRBJ1-5; D uncertain. Looked up from germline, CDR1 is LNHDA and CDR2 is SQIVND (reference sequence). Trimming took off 1 base at V and 4 bases at J, with 11 bases between the two ends. The CDR3 covers 15 residues.